The next 26 T cell receptor beta chains were all read from a single sample in a study of blood T cell repertoires in COVID-19. TCRdb's copy holds only in-frame clones and misses some; the assay was immunoSEQ multiplex PCR. The table lists 230,000 or so clones, about nine tenths of them singletons. What was sequenced was PBMCs or T cells enriched from blood (not recorded which). The receptors come from a woman aged 35 to 49 with acute COVID-19.

The chain recombines TRBV5-1 with TRBJ1-6, with D tentatively TRBD1 (5 bases). Between the trimmed V and J ends, which lost 2 bases and 7 bases, there was a span of 13 bases. The length of the CDR3 is 15 residues. CDR1 and CDR2 from the germline V gene are SGHRS and YFSETQ. Written as DNA, the CDR3 is TGCGCCAGCAGCTTAACAGGTGATTGGAATTCACCCCTCCACTTT. As protein: CASSLTGDWNSPLHF.

The chain combines TRBV29-1 with TRBJ1-2; maybe TRBD1 (6 bases). Germline CDR1 and CDR2: SQVTM and ANQGSEA. The CDR3 spans 13 residues. V dropped 6 bases and J dropped 8 bases, with 19 bases sitting between them. Here the CDR3 reads CSVGQGQEEGYTF. The DNA of the CDR3 is TGCAGCGTCGGTCAGGGACAAGAGGAGGGCTACACCTTC.

The chain links TRBV12-3 or TRBV12-4 to TRBJ1-2; 8 bases agree with TRBD1. The CDR3 length is 13 residues. Trimming took 6 bases from V and 1 from J; bases not matched to a gene: 1. DNA of the CDR3: TGTGCCAGCAGGACAGGGGTTAACTATGGCTACACCTTC. Its translation is CASRTGVNYGYTF.

The CDR3 loop reads CAISPESDSPLHF. Written as DNA, the CDR3 is TGTGCCATCAGTCCCGAGAGCGATTCACCCCTCCACTTT. V usage is TRBV10-3 and J usage is TRBJ1-6; no firm D call. Trimming removed 5 bases at V and 8 bases at J, with 10 bases between. Germline CDR1 is ENHRY and CDR2 is SYGVKD. This CDR3 comprises 13 residues.

This clone came up once. The rearrangement uses TRBV5-5 and TRBJ1-4; a possible D gene is TRBD1 (5 bases). This CDR3 region has 13 residues. Trimming stripped 4 bases from V and 8 bases from J, with 12 bases between. Germline values: CDR1 SGHKS, CDR2 YYEKEE (reference sequence). CDR3 region: CASSLWGDEKLFF. CDR3 bases: TGTGCCAGCAGCCTGTGGGGGGACGAAAAACTGTTTTTT.

This chain uses TRBV5-6 with TRBJ1-6, with a weak D call TRBD1 (5 bases). V was cut by 3 bases and J by 12 bases, with 13 bases left in between. Germline-derived CDR1 and CDR2 are SGHDT and YYEEEE. This CDR3 is 13 amino acids long. CDR3 residues: CASSYGHARPLHF. CDR3 nucleotides: TGTGCCAGCAGCTACGGACACGCGAGACCCCTCCACTTT. Full variable domain (missing parts from reference TRBV5-6 and TRBJ1-6): DAGVTQSPTHLIKTRGQQVTLRCSPKSGHDTVSWYQQALGQGPQFIFQYYEEEERQRGNFPDRFSGHQFPNYSSELNVNALLLGDSALYLCASSYGHARPLHFGNGTRLTVT.

This rearrangement joins TRBV11-3 to TRBJ2-1, with 7 bases identical to TRBD1. The CDR3 covers 12 residues. Germline values: CDR1 SGHNT, CDR2 YENEEA. V was pared by 5 bases and J by 10 bases, with 5 bases of the junction left unmatched. The CDR3 protein is CASSPTGREQFF. CDR3 DNA sequence: TGTGCCAGCAGCCCGACAGGGAGAGAGCAGTTCTTC.

The V gene is TRBV5-1, the J gene TRBJ2-4, with 8 bases fitting TRBD1. Germline CDR1 and CDR2: SGHRS and YFSETQ. CDR3 length: 17 residues. The V and J ends lost 2 bases and 3 bases, in that order; junction bases with no gene match: 10. CDR3 sequence: CASSFNQGAGGKNIQYF. CDR3 bases: TGCGCCAGCAGCTTTAATCAGGGGGCTGGGGGCAAAAACATTCAGTACTTC.

Worth noting for this clone: Other DNA sequences in the same sample also yield this CDR3. For the CDR3, the DNA is TGTGCCAGCAGCTTGGGACAGGGACCATACAATGAGCAGTTCTTC. It codes for CASSLGQGPYNEQFF. The rearrangement links TRBV7-3 to TRBJ2-1; 9 bases agree with TRBD1. The CDR3 totals 15 residues. Germline lookup yields CDR1 SGHTA and CDR2 FQGTGA. V lost 3 bases, J lost 4 bases, and 4 bases stayed unmatched.

V and J are TRBV2 and TRBJ2-7, with TRBD1 as a possible D gene (6 bases). Trimming cost V 8 bases and J 6 bases, with 11 bases left between them. Germline CDR1 is SNHLY and CDR2 is FYNNEI. This CDR3 is 11 amino acids long. The CDR3 region has the DNA TGTGCCAGCCGGACAGTTCGCGAGCAGTACTTC. Translated, it gives CASRTVREQYF.

The rearrangement uses TRBV2 and TRBJ1-5, with D unclear. The CDR3 runs 15 residues. From germline, CDR1 is SNHLY and CDR2 FYNNEI. V gave up 2 bases and J gave up 3 bases, with 11 bases separating them. CDR3 in amino acids: CASSEWGGINQPQHF. The DNA for the CDR3 is TGTGCCAGCAGTGAATGGGGAGGGATCAATCAGCCCCAGCATTTT.

The chain joins TRBV19 to TRBJ1-2; 8 bases are shared with TRBD1. The CDR3 totals 15 residues. V trimming: 3 bases; J trimming: 2 bases; junction bases outside the gene matches: 5. Germline V gene data show CDR1 as LNHDA and CDR2 as SQIVND (reference sequence). CDR3 nucleotide sequence: TGTGCCAGTAGTATCTCGCCAGGGGGCAACTATGGCTACACCTTC. Amino acids: CASSISPGGNYGYTF. The full variable domain, rest sourced from reference TRBV19 and TRBJ1-2, is DGGITQSPKYLFRKEGQNVTLSCEQNLNHDAMYWYRQDPGQGLRLIYYSQIVNDFQKGDIAEGYSVSREKKESFPLTVTSAQKNPTAFYLCASSISPGGNYGYTFGSGTRLTVV.

This chain connects TRBV9 to TRBJ2-5; 10 bases map to TRBD2. The CDR3 length is 15 residues. Looked up from germline, CDR1 is SGDLS and CDR2 is YYNGEE. J was trimmed by 1 base and V by 2 bases; bases with no gene match: 2. The CDR3 DNA follows: TGTGCCAGCAGCGTTAGCGGGGGGACCCAAGAGACCCAGTACTTC. It is translated as CASSVSGGTQETQYF.

CDR3 protein: CASSLLSRDEQYF. In nucleotides, the CDR3 is TGTGCCAGCTCACTCCTTTCTCGGGACGAGCAGTACTTC. The V call is TRBV18, the J call TRBJ2-7, with no clear D. Trimming shortened V by 4 bases and J by 5 bases, and 12 bases separated the two germline ends. Germline CDR1 and CDR2: KGHSH and LQKENI. CDR3 length: 13 amino acids.

This sequence joins TRBV5-4 and TRBJ1-1; no definite D call. The CDR3 consists of 15 residues. From germline, CDR1 is SGHNT and CDR2 YYREEE (reference sequence). Between the trimmed V and J ends, which lost 4 bases and 0 bases, there was a span of 13 bases. CDR3 residues: CASSPTAGMNTEAFF. CDR3 sequence (DNA): TGTGCCAGCAGCCCCACGGCAGGTATGAACACTGAAGCTTTCTTT.

V usage is TRBV6-5 and J usage is TRBJ2-7, with TRBD1 matching 7 bases. Germline V lookup: CDR1 MNHEY, CDR2 SVGAGI. After removal of 5 bases from V and 3 bases from J, the junction contained 7 bases not matched to a gene. The CDR3 runs 14 residues. As DNA, the CDR3 is TGTGCCAGCAGTAGGACAGGCGGGTTCTACGAGCAGTACGTC. Protein product: CASSRTGGFYEQYV.

V gene TRBV5-8 combines with J gene TRBJ2-1; 7 bases agree with TRBD1. The CDR3 consists of 15 residues. CDR1 and CDR2 from the germline V gene are SGHTS and YDEGEE. Trimming removed 4 bases from V and 7 bases from J; junction bases left unmatched: 11. Here the CDR3 reads CASSPGTASPNEQFF. In DNA, the CDR3 is TGTGCCAGCAGCCCAGGGACAGCCAGCCCAAATGAGCAGTTCTTC.

The V and J genes are TRBV9 and TRBJ2-2, with TRBD2 matching over 7 bases. Germline assignment: CDR1 SGDLS and CDR2 YYNGEE. The length of the CDR3 is 16 residues. Trimming at V came to 4 bases and at J to 1 base, leaving 7 bases not matched to a gene. In DNA form, the CDR3 reads TGTGCCAGCAGCCTAAGCTTAGCGGGGAACACCGGGGAGCTGTTTTTT. It codes for CASSLSLAGNTGELFF.

The V call is TRBV5-8, the J call TRBJ2-1; the match to TRBD2 covers 9 bases. CDR1 is SGHTS, CDR2 YDEGEE, per germline. This CDR3 region has 15 residues. V lost 0 bases, J lost 7 bases, and 5 bases stayed unmatched. This CDR3 reads CASSLELAGLNEQFF. DNA for the CDR3: TGTGCCAGCAGCTTGGAACTAGCGGGCCTTAATGAGCAGTTCTTC.

This rearrangement joins TRBV11-2 to TRBJ2-7; TRBD1 aligns across 7 bases. Germline V lookup: CDR1 SGHAT, CDR2 FQNNGV. V trimming: 6 bases; J trimming: 0 bases; junction bases outside the gene matches: 8. The CDR3 has 15 amino acids. CDR3 residues: CASSQRQGSSYEQYF. The CDR3 bases are TGTGCCAGCAGTCAAAGACAGGGAAGCTCCTACGAGCAGTACTTC. The full variable domain, completed using reference TRBV11-2 and TRBJ2-7, is EAGVAQSPRYKIIEKRQSVAFWCNPISGHATLYWYQQILGQGPKLLIQFQNNGVVDDSQLPKDRFSAERLKGVDSTLKIQPAKLEDSAVYLCASSQRQGSSYEQYFGPGTRLTVT.

With regard to this clone: Other DNA sequences in this specimen translate into the identical CDR3. V usage is TRBV9 and J usage is TRBJ2-1; 10 bases line up with TRBD2. The CDR3 sequence is 15 residues long. The germline gives CDR1 SGDLS, CDR2 YYNGEE. J lost 2 bases, V lost 3 bases, and 2 bases had no gene match. CDR3 nucleotides: TGTGCCAGCAGCGAGAGCGGGGGGGCCTACAATGAGCAGTTCTTC. Translation gives CASSESGGAYNEQFF.

The V call is TRBV7-2, the J call TRBJ1-2, with D tentatively TRBD1 (6 bases). This CDR3 is 15 amino acids long. The V gene's germline CDR1 is SGHTA and CDR2 FQGNSA. V lost 3 bases and J lost 0, with 11 bases in between. The chain's CDR3 is CASSFRTATNYGYTF. For the CDR3, the DNA is TGTGCCAGCAGCTTTCGGACAGCCACTAACTATGGCTACACCTTC.

The chain has TRBV18 and TRBJ2-5, with 9 bases lining up with TRBD2. Germline values: CDR1 KGHSH, CDR2 LQKENI. Trimming removed 2 bases from V and 2 bases from J; junction bases left unmatched: 6. CDR3 length equals 16 residues. The CDR3, as DNA: TGTGCCAGCTCACCAGCGAGCGGGGGGCTTCAAGAGACCCAGTACTTC. It encodes CASSPASGGLQETQYF.

The V and J genes are TRBV4-1 and TRBJ2-7; 10 bases agree with TRBD1. This CDR3 is built from 13 residues. From germline, CDR1 is MGHRA and CDR2 YSYEKL. V lost 11 bases to trimming and J lost 2 bases; unmatched junction nucleotides: 6. The CDR3 loop is CAGDRGKAYEQYF. The CDR3 DNA sequence: TGCGCCGGGGACAGGGGTAAAGCCTACGAGCAGTACTTC.

The chain employs TRBV5-1 and TRBJ1-2; TRBD1 matches at 9 bases. V shed 4 bases and J 8 bases; nucleotides not matched to a gene: 6. Germline values: CDR1 SGHRS, CDR2 YFSETQ. The CDR3 is made up of 13 amino acids. Written as DNA, the CDR3 is TGCGCCAGCAGCCCCGGGACAGGGATCGGCTACACCTTC. Its protein product is CASSPGTGIGYTF.

In its sample, this clone was seen once. The V call is TRBV5-1, the J call TRBJ2-3; the match to TRBD1 covers 9 bases. The CDR3 totals 15 residues. The germline V gene has CDR1 SGHRS and CDR2 YFSETQ. The J segment lost 0 bases and the V segment lost 4 bases, leaving 3 bases of the junction unmatched. CDR3: CASSAGTGSTDTQYF. In DNA form, the CDR3 reads TGCGCCAGCAGCGCCGGGACAGGGAGCACAGATACGCAGTATTTT.